The 29 T cell receptor beta chains given below trace back to one sample, sequenced in a study of T cells after somatic rescue of genetic block. Clones were read by immunoSEQ multiplex PCR, and TCRdb kept only the in-frame ones, dropping some. The repertoire includes under 150,000 clones, under 95% of them detected once, and about 1.5% sits in the top ten. The sequencing input was peripheral blood mononuclear cells (PBMCs). The source of these receptors is a woman under 30.

The V call is TRBV30, the J call TRBJ1-3; D unclear. V lost 3 bases and J 0 bases, leaving 15 bases between the germline ends. The germline V gene has CDR1 GTSNPN and CDR2 SVGIG (reference sequence). This CDR3 has 16 amino acids. The CDR3 DNA follows: TGTGCCTGGAGCGGGCAGGCCCTGAGCTCTGGAAACACCATATATTTT. Amino acids: CAWSGQALSSGNTIYF. The full variable domain, rest sourced from reference TRBV30 and TRBJ1-3, is SQTIHQWPATLVQPVGSPLSLECTVEGTSNPNLYWYRQAAGRGLQLLFYSVGIGQISSEVPQNLSASRPQDRQFILSSKKLLLSDSGFYLCAWSGQALSSGNTIYFGEGSWLTVV.

This clone was seen just once. This chain connects TRBV4-2 to TRBJ1-1; a possible D gene is TRBD1 (5 bases). Deletions cut 4 bases from V and 5 bases from J, with 17 bases between. From germline, CDR1 is LGHNA and CDR2 YNFKEQ. The CDR3 spans 15 residues. The CDR3 bases are TGTGCCAGCAGCCCCCTCGGGGGTAGCGGGACTGAAGCTTTCTTT. It codes for CASSPLGGSGTEAFF.

V and J are TRBV7-2 and TRBJ1-5; 7 bases are shared with TRBD1. V gave up 3 bases and J gave up 4 bases; unmatched junction bases: 0. CDR1 SGHTA and CDR2 FQGNSA come from the germline V gene. The CDR3 extends over 13 amino acids. The CDR3 DNA reads as TGTGCCAGCAGCTTGGGACAGAATCAGCCCCAGCATTTT. Translating gives CASSLGQNQPQHF.

Comment on this clone: Other DNA sequences in the same sample also yield this CDR3. The chain employs TRBV7-2 and TRBJ2-7; 7 positions agree with TRBD1. The V segment lost 0 bases and the J segment 2 bases; nucleotides outside the gene matches: 1. Germline assignment: CDR1 SGHTA and CDR2 FQGNSA. This CDR3 is 14 amino acids long. The chain's CDR3 is CASSLAGGPYEQYF. The CDR3 coding sequence is TGTGCCAGCAGCTTAGCAGGGGGCCCCTACGAGCAGTACTTC.

This clone has just a few counts. The chain is built from TRBV4-2 and TRBJ1-2; D is unresolved. Germline lookup yields CDR1 LGHNA and CDR2 YNFKEQ. This CDR3 comprises 14 residues. V shed 0 bases and J shed 5 bases, with 10 bases lying between them. The DNA for the CDR3 is TGTGCCAGCAGCCAAGAGGCAGGCGAATATGGCTACACCTTC. Translating gives CASSQEAGEYGYTF.

This clone was counted a single time. The J gene is TRBJ2-1, the V gene TRBV9, with TRBD1 matching over 8 bases. The germline V gene has CDR1 SGDLS and CDR2 YYNGEE. The CDR3 contains 16 residues. V lost 4 bases, J lost 9 bases, and 15 bases stayed unmatched. This CDR3 is CASSPQTGDVWGEQFF. The DNA of the CDR3 is TGTGCCAGCAGCCCCCAGACAGGGGACGTTTGGGGTGAGCAGTTCTTC.

Points on this clone: The sample contains more than one DNA sequence encoding this CDR3. The rearrangement uses TRBV5-6 and TRBJ2-5; D is possibly TRBD1 or TRBD2 (5 bases each). The CDR3 covers 15 residues. V gave up 0 bases and J gave up 2 bases, with 11 bases separating them. Germline V gene data show CDR1 as SGHDT and CDR2 as YYEEEE. The CDR3 nucleotides read TGTGCCAGCAGCTTGGCAGGGCGCGGGCAAGAGACCCAGTACTTC. Translated: CASSLAGRGQETQYF.

J is TRBJ2-2 and V is TRBV12-5; D uncertain. The CDR3 spans 14 residues. The V and J ends lost 2 bases and 4 bases respectively, with 8 bases between them. Per the germline V gene, CDR1 is LGHNT and CDR2 is FRNRAP. Written as DNA, the CDR3 is TGTGCTAGTGGTTTGACGACAATCACCGGGGAGCTGTTTTTT. Its translation: CASGLTTITGELFF.

This chain links TRBV28 with TRBJ1-1; tentative D call: TRBD1 (5 bases). V shed 6 bases and J shed 6 bases, with 26 bases lying between them. The CDR3 spans 17 residues. Per the germline V gene, CDR1 is MDHEN and CDR2 is SYDVKM. CDR3 DNA: TGTGCCAGCAGGAGGATTCGACTTTTGAGGGGCCCTGCTGAAGCTTTCTTT. Protein product: CASRRIRLLRGPAEAFF.

This chain uses TRBV2 with TRBJ1-1; possible D gene TRBD1, 6 bases. The CDR3 runs 13 residues. Trimming removed 3 bases from V and 8 bases from J, with 13 bases in between. Germline V gene data show CDR1 as SNHLY and CDR2 as FYNNEI. The CDR3 loop is CASSDGQGPEAFF. Written as DNA, the CDR3 is TGTGCCAGCAGTGACGGTCAGGGGCCAGAAGCTTTCTTT.

The chain combines TRBV9 with TRBJ2-3; 10 nucleotides match TRBD2. Germline V gene lookup returns CDR1 SGDLS and CDR2 YYNGEE. This CDR3 is 16 amino acids long. The J segment lost 2 bases and the V segment lost 4 bases, leaving 7 bases of the junction unmatched. CDR3 loop: CASSPRAGGDTDTQYF. Written as DNA, the CDR3 is TGTGCCAGCAGCCCCAGAGCGGGGGGGGACACAGATACGCAGTATTTT.

The J gene is TRBJ2-3, the V gene TRBV5-4; 10 bases match TRBD1. Looked up from germline, CDR1 is SGHNT and CDR2 is YYREEE (reference sequence). V dropped 0 bases and J dropped 3; count of bases not matched to a gene: 4. CDR3 length equals 16 residues. CDR3 coding DNA: TGTGCCAGCAGCTTGGGACGACAGGGGGCGACAGATACGCAGTATTTT. It encodes CASSLGRQGATDTQYF.

The V and J genes are TRBV15 and TRBJ1-6; D remains unclear. From germline, CDR1 is LNHNV and CDR2 YYDKDF (reference sequence). V lost 0 bases, J lost 10 bases, and 10 bases lay in between. CDR3 length: 14 amino acids. CDR3 in DNA: TGTGCCACCAGCAGAGATGGCCGGGGATCACCCCTCCACTTT. The encoded protein is CATSRDGRGSPLHF. The full variable domain, in which reference TRBV15 and TRBJ1-6 provide the parts outside the CDR3, is DAMVIQNPRYQVTQFGKPVTLSCSQTLNHNVMYWYQQKSSQAPKLLFHYYDKDFNNEADTPDNFQSRRPNTSFCFLDIRSPGLGDTAMYLCATSRDGRGSPLHFGNGTRLTVT.

The V gene is TRBV30, the J gene TRBJ1-5; 8 bases map to TRBD1. Germline CDR1 reads GTSNPN; CDR2 reads SVGIG (reference sequence). Trimming at V came to 3 bases and at J to 2 bases, leaving 6 bases not matched to a gene. The CDR3 is 15 residues long. The DNA of the CDR3 is TGTGCCTGGAGCCAGACAGGGGCCCGCAATCAGCCCCAGCATTTT. This encodes CAWSQTGARNQPQHF. Complete variable domain (other parts from reference TRBV30 and TRBJ1-5): SQTIHQWPATLVQPVGSPLSLECTVEGTSNPNLYWYRQAAGRGLQLLFYSVGIGQISSEVPQNLSASRPQDRQFILSSKKLLLSDSGFYLCAWSQTGARNQPQHFGDGTRLSIL.

The chain carries TRBV11-1 and TRBJ2-7; no clear D. Deletions cut 1 base from V and 6 bases from J, with 13 bases between. CDR1 is SGHAT and CDR2 is FQDESV in the germline V gene (reference sequence). The CDR3 totals 14 residues. As DNA, the CDR3 is TGTGCCAGCAGCTTAGAGGTAGGGCGACGCGAGCAGTACTTC. Protein product: CASSLEVGRREQYF.

The chain employs TRBV11-2 and TRBJ2-5, with D unresolved. CDR3 size: 15 residues. The germline V gene has CDR1 SGHAT and CDR2 FQNNGV. Trimming stripped 0 bases from V and 2 bases from J, with 10 bases between. CDR3 residues: CASSLEWGTQETQYF. CDR3 nucleotides: TGTGCCAGCAGCTTAGAGTGGGGTACGCAAGAGACCCAGTACTTC. The full variable domain, its missing parts supplied by reference TRBV11-2 and TRBJ2-5, is EAGVAQSPRYKIIEKRQSVAFWCNPISGHATLYWYQQILGQGPKLLIQFQNNGVVDDSQLPKDRFSAERLKGVDSTLKIQPAKLEDSAVYLCASSLEWGTQETQYFGPGTRLLVL.

This chain uses TRBV10-3 with TRBJ2-1; 12 nucleotides line up with TRBD1. This CDR3 comprises 16 residues. The V gene end was trimmed by 2 bases and the J gene end by 4 bases; junction bases not matched to a gene: 3. The V gene's germline CDR1 is ENHRY and CDR2 SYGVKD. DNA of the CDR3: TGTGCCATCAGTGAGATGGGACAGGGGGCGTACAATGAGCAGTTCTTC. It encodes CAISEMGQGAYNEQFF.

This chain links TRBV5-6 with TRBJ2-1; no clear D. The CDR3 runs 14 residues. Trimming shortened V by 2 bases and J by 5 bases, and 11 bases separated the two germline ends. Germline V gene data show CDR1 as SGHDT and CDR2 as YYEEEE. Here the CDR3 reads CASSFGPKDNEQFF. The CDR3 coding sequence is TGTGCCAGCAGCTTTGGACCGAAAGACAATGAGCAGTTCTTC.

The chain is built from TRBV7-9 and TRBJ1-6; no definite D call. V was clipped by 1 base and J by 0 bases, with 4 bases between them. Per the germline V gene, CDR1 is SEHNR and CDR2 is FQNEAQ (reference sequence). CDR3 size: 15 residues. CDR3 coding DNA: TGTGCCAGCAGCTTAGACAGCTCCTATAATTCACCCCTCCACTTT. Translating it yields CASSLDSSYNSPLHF.

The chain couples TRBV14 to TRBJ1-6; TRBD1 matches at 7 bases. The V segment lost 4 bases and the J segment 4 bases; nucleotides outside the gene matches: 4. The V gene's germline CDR1 is SGHDN and CDR2 FVKESK. The CDR3 is made up of 15 amino acids. CDR3 nucleotides: TGTGCCAGCAGCCTACAGGGGACTTATAATTCACCCCTCCACTTT. Translated: CASSLQGTYNSPLHF.

The rearrangement links TRBV13 to TRBJ2-3; D might be TRBD1 (7 bases). Germline V gene data show CDR1 as PRHDT and CDR2 as FYEKMQ (reference sequence). V was trimmed by 4 bases and J by 6 bases, leaving 11 bases between them. This CDR3 has 13 amino acids. CDR3: CASSSQGGDTQYF. The CDR3, as DNA: TGTGCCAGCAGCTCGCAGGGGGGCGATACGCAGTATTTT.

The chain carries TRBV7-8 and TRBJ2-5; TRBD2 aligns across 8 bases. V trimming: 2 bases; J trimming: 4 bases; junction bases outside the gene matches: 15. Germline V gene lookup returns CDR1 SGHVS and CDR2 FQNEAQ. This CDR3 has 18 amino acids. The CDR3 DNA reads as TGTGCCAGCAGCTTAAGCCCCGGAAGGGGCCGGGGGGGAGAGACCCAGTACTTC. It is translated as CASSLSPGRGRGGETQYF.

This chain connects TRBV7-9 to TRBJ1-2, with TRBD1 matching 9 bases. The V segment lost 3 bases and the J segment 7 bases; nucleotides outside the gene matches: 6. The CDR3 is 14 amino acids. CDR1 SEHNR and CDR2 FQNEAQ come from the germline V gene (reference sequence). The CDR3 here is CASSFGTGSSGYTF. CDR3 bases: TGTGCCAGCAGCTTCGGGACAGGGAGCAGTGGCTACACCTTC.

This clone was seen once. The chain has TRBV27 and TRBJ1-5; D gene unclear. The V gene lost 5 bases and the J gene lost 5 bases, with 10 bases spanning the gap. Per the germline V gene, CDR1 is MNHEY and CDR2 is SMNVEV (reference sequence). The CDR3 has 13 amino acids. This chain's CDR3 is CASSIALDQPQHF. Here the CDR3 DNA reads TGTGCCAGCAGTATTGCCTTGGATCAGCCCCAGCATTTT.

CDR3 nucleotides: TGTGCCTGGAGTTCAACAGGGGTGGGCGGGGAGCTGTTTTTT. Amino acids: CAWSSTGVGGELFF. This chain uses TRBV30 with TRBJ2-2; 7 bases agree with TRBD1. V was pared by 2 bases and J by 7 bases, with 7 bases of the junction left unmatched. CDR3 length: 14 amino acids. CDR1 is GTSNPN, CDR2 SVGIG, per germline (reference sequence).

The V gene is TRBV6-4, the J gene TRBJ1-2, with a possible D match to TRBD1 (5 bases). Per germline, CDR1 MRHNA and CDR2 SNTAGT. The CDR3 is 14 residues long. Deletions cut 5 bases from V and 7 bases from J, with 17 bases between. This CDR3 is CASSPRGRAGGYTF. CDR3 sequence (DNA): TGTGCCAGCAGTCCTAGGGGCCGAGCGGGTGGCTACACCTTC.

The chain links TRBV11-1 to TRBJ2-7; TRBD1 agrees at 7 bases. Per germline, CDR1 SGHAT and CDR2 FQDESV (reference sequence). Losses at the gene ends were 1 base for V and 5 bases for J; bases not matched to a gene: 8. CDR3 length: 15 residues. The CDR3: CASSLEVTGDDEQYF. CDR3 sequence (DNA): TGTGCCAGCAGCTTAGAGGTCACAGGGGACGACGAGCAGTACTTC.

The gene calls are TRBV5-1 and TRBJ2-1, with D perhaps TRBD2 (5 bases). This CDR3 spans 14 amino acids. Germline CDR1 reads SGHRS; CDR2 reads YFSETQ. The V end was cut by 3 bases, the J end by 1 base, with 8 bases between. CDR3 sequence: CASSSGDSYNEQFF. In DNA, the CDR3 is TGCGCCAGCAGCTCCGGGGATTCCTACAATGAGCAGTTCTTC.

The chain carries TRBV6-1 and TRBJ1-5; 10 nucleotides match TRBD1. Germline trimming cut 5 bases from V and 9 bases from J; bases unmatched to any gene: 10. From germline, CDR1 is MNHNS and CDR2 SASEGT. The CDR3 runs to 15 residues. CDR3 DNA: TGTGCCAGCAGTATCGACCGGGACAGGGGAAGGCCCCAGCATTTT. Encoded protein: CASSIDRDRGRPQHF.